Shown below are 22 T cell receptor beta chains from a single sample sequenced in a study of long-term antiretroviral therapy in people with HIV (dated by TCRdb to the early 2020s). The immunoSEQ hsTCRB v3.0 assay was used at survey level resolution for TRB variable region sequencing. TCRdb took this table from immuneACCESS and kept in-frame rearrangements with V and J called. Such tables lack part of the clones; where checked against another copy, unresolved V genes explain under half of the gap, and the rest is unexplained. The sample contains under 30,000 clones, about 82% of them found a single time. The top ten constitute about 10% of the sample. This specimen consisted of unsorted PBMCs, obtained 0.8 years before starting antiretroviral therapy. The receptors derive from a man between 18 and 29 years old with HIV.

The chain recombines TRBV29-1 with TRBJ1-2; D is possibly TRBD1 (6 bases). The length of the CDR3 is 11 residues. CDR1 and CDR2 from the germline V gene are SQVTM and ANQGSEA. The V end was cut by 4 bases, the J end by 7 bases, with 10 bases between. The CDR3 spells CSVVTGSGYTF. The DNA of the CDR3 is TGCAGCGTTGTAACAGGGAGTGGCTACACCTTC.

This clone was observed a handful of times. The chain links TRBV7-3 to TRBJ1-3, with a weak D call TRBD1 (5 bases). The V end lost 5 bases, the J end lost 1 base, and 6 bases lay between the germline ends. The germline V gene encodes CDR1 SGHTA and CDR2 FQGTGA. This CDR3 contains 13 residues. The CDR3 nucleotides are TGTGCCAGCAGCCAGGGATCTGGAAACACCATATATTTT. Amino acids: CASSQGSGNTIYF.

This sequence joins TRBV29-1 and TRBJ2-3, with TRBD2 identical over 7 bases. The CDR3 sequence is 11 residues long. Trimming cost V 6 bases and J 8 bases; bases outside gene matches: 5. CDR1 SQVTM and CDR2 ANQGSEA come from the germline V gene. CDR3 region: CSVPGGGTQYF. CDR3 in DNA: TGCAGCGTACCGGGCGGGGGTACGCAGTATTTT.

This CDR3 is CASSDGTGGDTQYF. The CDR3 DNA follows: TGTGCCAGCAGTGACGGGACAGGGGGGGATACGCAGTATTTT. J is TRBJ2-3 and V is TRBV6-4; TRBD1 aligns across 11 bases. The germline V gene has CDR1 MRHNA and CDR2 SNTAGT. CDR3 size: 14 residues. V lost 2 bases, J lost 6 bases, and 1 base stayed unmatched.

The rearrangement uses TRBV5-1 and TRBJ2-7, with a weak D call TRBD1 (6 bases). Germline V CDR1 and CDR2: SGHRS, YFSETQ. This CDR3 comprises 14 residues. The germline V and J ends were trimmed by 0 bases and 7 bases, with 14 bases remaining between them. In nucleotides, the CDR3 is TGCGCCAGCAGCTTGGGACAGGTTCCTATGGAGCAGTACTTC. The encoded protein is CASSLGQVPMEQYF.

J is TRBJ1-3 and V is TRBV4-2; D not certain. This CDR3 has 18 residues. V was pared by 0 bases and J by 4 bases, with 19 bases between. Germline V gene data show CDR1 as LGHNA and CDR2 as YNFKEQ. The CDR3 DNA sequence: TGTGCCAGCAGCCAAGACCAGAGAGGCAGTGTGGTAGGAAACACCATATATTTT. This sequence encodes CASSQDQRGSVVGNTIYF.

V gene TRBV18 combines with J gene TRBJ2-1, with 8 bases aligning to TRBD2. From germline, CDR1 is KGHSH and CDR2 LQKENI. This CDR3 is 19 amino acids long. Unmatched junction bases numbered 13, after V lost 2 bases and J lost 1 base. The CDR3 region is CASSPLVGRGAFSYNEQFF. CDR3 nucleotide sequence: TGTGCCAGCTCACCATTGGTCGGGCGGGGGGCTTTTTCCTACAATGAGCAGTTCTTC.

This chain links TRBV2 with TRBJ1-1, with D uncertain. CDR3 length equals 10 residues. Germline V CDR1 and CDR2: SNHLY, FYNNEI. V lost 7 bases to trimming and J lost 6 bases, with 6 bases between them. The chain's CDR3 is CASKKAEAFF. The CDR3 nucleotides are TGTGCCAGCAAAAAGGCTGAAGCTTTCTTT.

This chain joins TRBV9 and TRBJ2-7; D ambiguous. Germline CDR1 SGDLS, CDR2 YYNGEE. The CDR3 sequence is 13 residues long. V was trimmed by 2 bases and J by 3 bases, leaving 9 bases between them. CDR3 loop: CASSVNPDYEQYF. In DNA, the CDR3 is TGTGCCAGCAGCGTTAATCCGGACTACGAGCAGTACTTC.

There are a few counts of this clone. This sequence joins TRBV7-2 and TRBJ1-1; 10 positions match TRBD1. Germline CDR1 and CDR2: SGHTA and FQGNSA. This CDR3 contains 14 residues. V lost 5 bases to trimming and J lost 11 bases; unmatched junction nucleotides: 11. The CDR3 reads CASSVGTGDGRAFF. CDR3 DNA: TGTGCCAGCAGCGTCGGGACAGGGGATGGGCGGGCTTTCTTT.

The chain couples TRBV7-3 to TRBJ2-7; tentatively, D is TRBD1 or TRBD2 (5 bases each). The length of the CDR3 is 15 residues. V shed 1 base and J shed 0 bases, with 10 bases lying between them. CDR1 and CDR2 from the germline V gene are SGHTA and FQGTGA. CDR3 DNA: TGTGCCAGCAGCTTAATGGGACGGAGCTCCTACGAGCAGTACTTC. The encoded protein is CASSLMGRSSYEQYF.

The chain joins TRBV6-1 to TRBJ2-7; D is undetermined. The V gene lost 6 bases and the J gene lost 1 base, with 7 bases spanning the gap. Germline V CDR1 and CDR2: MNHNS, SASEGT. The CDR3 totals 12 residues. The CDR3 region is CASRAVSYEQYF. The CDR3 DNA follows: TGTGCCAGCAGGGCGGTGTCCTACGAGCAGTACTTC.

V and J are TRBV9 and TRBJ2-3; D not resolved. Looked up from germline, CDR1 is SGDLS and CDR2 is YYNGEE. The CDR3 runs to 13 residues. V gave up 3 bases and J gave up 1 base, with 6 bases separating them. The CDR3 sequence: CASSALGTDTQYF. The DNA of the CDR3 is TGTGCCAGCAGCGCCCTAGGCACAGATACGCAGTATTTT. Supplemented by reference TRBV9 and TRBJ2-3, the full variable domain reads DSGVTQTPKHLITATGQRVTLRCSPRSGDLSVYWYQQSLDQGLQFLIQYYNGEERAKGNILERFSAQQFPDLHSELNLSSLELGDSALYFCASSALGTDTQYFGPGTRLTVL.

The chain has TRBV13 and TRBJ2-5; D is unresolved. Germline V lookup: CDR1 PRHDT, CDR2 FYEKMQ (reference sequence). This CDR3 has 13 residues. Trimming took off 5 bases at V and 5 bases at J, with 12 bases between the two ends. In DNA form, the CDR3 reads TGTGCCAGCAGCCCCCGAGCTCAGGAGACCCAGTACTTC. It yields the protein CASSPRAQETQYF. Full variable domain (outside the CDR3, taken from reference TRBV13 and TRBJ2-5): AAGVIQSPRHLIKEKRETATLKCYPIPRHDTVYWYQQGPGQDPQFLISFYEKMQSDKGSIPDRFSAQQFSDYHSELNMSSLELGDSALYFCASSPRAQETQYFGPGTRLLVL.

The chain links TRBV4-2 to TRBJ1-3; D unresolved. Trimming took off 4 bases at V and 2 bases at J, with 3 bases between the two ends. The CDR3 consists of 12 residues. Germline V gene lookup returns CDR1 LGHNA and CDR2 YNFKEQ. CDR3 in DNA: TGTGCCAGCAGCCCCGCTGGAAACACCATATATTTT. It codes for CASSPAGNTIYF.

The genes are TRBV19 and TRBJ1-5; D is possibly TRBD1 (6 bases). The CDR3 runs 14 residues. Trimming removed 1 base at V and 7 bases at J, with 11 bases between. Germline CDR1 and CDR2: LNHDA and SQIVND (reference sequence). CDR3 sequence: CASSIGPQGQPQHF. CDR3 in DNA: TGTGCCAGTAGTATAGGACCCCAGGGGCAGCCCCAGCATTTT.

The chain uses TRBV7-6 and TRBJ1-1, with D unresolved. The CDR3 totals 13 residues. CDR1 and CDR2 (germline): SGHVS, FNYEAQ. Trimming left V 1 base short and J 6 bases short, with 9 bases between. CDR3 bases: TGTGCCAGCAGCTTAGGGGTAAATGCTGAAGCTTTCTTT. Its protein product is CASSLGVNAEAFF.

This chain links TRBV28 with TRBJ1-2, with D perhaps matching TRBD1 (6 bases). Trimming shortened V by 3 bases and J by 4 bases, and 18 bases separated the two germline ends. CDR3 size: 16 residues. Germline CDR1 MDHEN, CDR2 SYDVKM. In DNA, the CDR3 is TGTGCCAGCAGTTTGCCTCTAGGGGGGGCAGGCTATGGCTACACCTTC. This gives the protein CASSLPLGGAGYGYTF.

This chain links TRBV6-1 with TRBJ1-1; D may be TRBD1 (5 bases). This CDR3 region has 14 residues. In germline, CDR1 is MNHNS, CDR2 SASEGT. V was pared by 6 bases and J by 0 bases, with 11 bases between. This CDR3 reads CASSLRAMNTEAFF. CDR3 DNA: TGTGCCAGCAGCCTCAGGGCCATGAACACTGAAGCTTTCTTT.

The chain has TRBV5-4 and TRBJ2-5; 10 bases map to TRBD2. The CDR3 consists of 15 residues. The V and J ends lost 0 bases and 2 bases, in that order; junction bases with no gene match: 1. Looked up from germline, CDR1 is SGHNT and CDR2 is YYREEE (reference sequence). The CDR3 sequence is CASSLVLAGQETQYF. The CDR3 region has the DNA TGTGCCAGCAGCTTGGTACTAGCGGGACAAGAGACCCAGTACTTC.

The V and J genes are TRBV4-2 and TRBJ2-7, with 12 nucleotides matching TRBD1. This CDR3 has 15 residues. Germline assignment: CDR1 LGHNA and CDR2 YNFKEQ. Germline trimming cut 5 bases from V and 5 bases from J; bases unmatched to any gene: 7. The CDR3 here is CASSTPGQGAHEQYF. DNA of the CDR3: TGTGCCAGCAGCACGCCGGGACAGGGGGCTCACGAGCAGTACTTC.

The J gene is TRBJ1-2, the V gene TRBV4-2; maybe TRBD1 (6 bases). Germline CDR1 reads LGHNA; CDR2 reads YNFKEQ. Trimming removed 3 bases from V and 6 bases from J, with 17 bases in between. This CDR3 spans 15 amino acids. In DNA, the CDR3 is TGTGCCAGCAGCCAGGAAGACGACAGGCCGGATGGCTACACCTTC. As protein: CASSQEDDRPDGYTF.